Sequencing of this TCR beta chain was carried out in a study of T-cell reconstitution after alpha-beta-depleted transplantation in children. In the case of this clonotype: Its target is not known.

Study-level findings and limits: Counts and diversity of T cells one year after transplant came mostly from newly produced T cells. As was reported, about two months after transplant, alpha-beta T cells came from several hundred expanded graft clones. Some patients' high day-60 TCRbeta diversity was traced to surviving recipient T cells and thymic progenitors.

A TCRbeta library incorporating unique molecular identifiers was prepared. TCRdb processed the PCR reads anew with MiXCR; each CDR3 protein has one entry. The table includes about 300,000 distinct CDR3 sequences, around 10% detected once. This CDR3 is built from 17 residues. Looked up from germline, CDR1 is SGHAT and CDR2 is FQNNGV. V was shortened by 6 bases and J by 1 base, with 19 bases between the two germline ends. This sample comprised PBMCs, obtained before TCRalphabeta/CD19-depleted stem cell transplant. The chain couples TRBV11-2 to TRBJ2-1, with D tentatively TRBD2 (6 bases). This clonotype was obtained from a boy less than two years old with acute myeloid leukemia, due to receive a stem cell transplant. The CDR3 nucleotides read TGTGCCAGCAGGAGGAGGGGATCGGTTCGTTCCTACAATGAGCAGTTCTTC. It codes for CASRRRGSVRSYNEQFF. The full variable domain, in which reference TRBV11-2 and TRBJ2-1 provide the parts outside the CDR3, is EAGVAQSPRYKIIEKRQSVAFWCNPISGHATLYWYQQILGQGPKLLIQFQNNGVVDDSQLPKDRFSAERLKGVDSTLKIQPAKLEDSAVYLCASRRRGSVRSYNEQFFGPGTRLTVL.